This T cell receptor (beta chain) was identified during a study of OX40 agonist ivuxolimab in advanced cancers. For the study at large: The treatment was a fully human IgG2 OX40 agonist, ivuxolimab. Among those treated, three patients had partial responses, one with hepatocellular carcinoma and two with cutaneous melanoma. General study findings and limits: At 0.1 to 3.0 mg/kg and by week 6, clonal expansion occurred in CD4+ and CD8+ blood T cells. CD8+ T cells were the subset that, on average, had more expanded clones than CD4+.

Generated by immunoSEQ multiplex PCR, the TCRdb table keeps only in-frame clones and is missing some. The sample yields around 74,000 clones, 85% seen once. About this clone: Its specificity is not known.

The ends lost 5 bases at V and 4 bases at J; junction bases unmatched: 6. Germline CDR1 reads SGHRS; CDR2 reads YFSETQ. CDR3 length equals 14 residues. The V gene is TRBV5-1, the J gene TRBJ2-5; 9 nucleotides line up with TRBD2. The TCR sequence derives from an adult with an advanced solid tumor such as melanoma, head and neck, liver or kidney cancer. The source was CD4+ or CD8+ T cells sorted from blood, collected in a trial of the OX40 agonist ivuxolimab. CDR3 region: CASSGATSGETQYF. In nucleotides, the CDR3 is TGCGCCAGCAGTGGCGCGACTAGCGGAGAGACCCAGTACTTC. Full variable domain (rest looked up from reference TRBV5-1 and TRBJ2-5): KAGVTQTPRYLIKTRGQQVTLSCSPISGHRSVSWYQQTPGQGLQFLFEYFSETQRNKGNFPGRFSGRQFSNSRSEMNVSTLELGDSALYLCASSGATSGETQYFGPGTRLLVL.